This T cell receptor beta chain came from a study of type 1 regulatory T cells. Across the study: This in vitro CD4 product, T-allo10, is enriched for Tr1 cells and alloantigen-specific. Study results and caveats: Compared with non-Tr1 cells, Tr1 cells showed a narrower TCR repertoire.

The CDR3 is made up of 13 amino acids. V lost 5 bases to trimming and J lost 2 bases; unmatched junction nucleotides: 2. CDR1 DFQATT and CDR2 SNEGSKA come from the germline V gene (reference sequence). A single record per CDR3 protein comes from TCRdb applying MiXCR to the reads. The table lists about 71,000 distinct CDR3 sequences, less than 25% of them singletons. Notes on this clonotype: Its antigen remains unidentified.

This sequence originates from a human donor in good health. The specimen was cultured type 1 regulatory T (Tr1) cells, either the whole culture or a sorted fraction (not recorded which). This chain links TRBV20-1 with TRBJ2-1, with TRBD2 matching over 8 bases. The CDR3, as DNA: TGCAGTGCTGGGGGACTAGCCTACAATGAGCAGTTCTTC. Translation: CSAGGLAYNEQFF.